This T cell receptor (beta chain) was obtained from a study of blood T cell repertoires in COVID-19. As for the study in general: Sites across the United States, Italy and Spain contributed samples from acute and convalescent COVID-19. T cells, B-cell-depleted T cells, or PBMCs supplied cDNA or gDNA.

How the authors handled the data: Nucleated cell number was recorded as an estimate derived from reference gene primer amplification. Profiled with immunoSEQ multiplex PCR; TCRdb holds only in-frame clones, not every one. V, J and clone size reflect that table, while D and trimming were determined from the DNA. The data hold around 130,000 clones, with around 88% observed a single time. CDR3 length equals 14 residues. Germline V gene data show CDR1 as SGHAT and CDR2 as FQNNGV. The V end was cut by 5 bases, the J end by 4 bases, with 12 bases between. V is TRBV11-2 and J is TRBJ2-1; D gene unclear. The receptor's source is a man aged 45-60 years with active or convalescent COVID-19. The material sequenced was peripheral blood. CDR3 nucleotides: TGTGCCAGCAGCCTGACACTGAAATACAATGAGCAGTTCTTC. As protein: CASSLTLKYNEQFF.